This T cell receptor beta chain was observed in a study of T cells after yellow fever vaccination. Study summary: Low-cell-number fractions underwent preparation using SMART-Seq v4 Ultra Low Input. The study's findings and limits: Boosting was followed by the reappearance of most primary-vaccination clones (just under 98% CD4, around 91% CD8). Of the clonotypes, a small share occurred in both CD4 and CD8 compartments.

Points on this clonotype: No antigen is known for it.

TCRdb re-called the 5' RACE reads with MiXCR, one entry per CDR3 protein. Among 200,000 to 250,000 distinct CDR3 sequences listed, about 7.1% were seen once. The CDR3 extends over 17 amino acids. This sample comprised CD4+ T cells sorted from PBMCs, obtained 15 days after the yellow fever booster vaccination. The rearrangement links TRBV12-2 to TRBJ2-7; TRBD2 is the table's D call, not checked against the DNA. TRBV12-2 is a listed pseudogene. The sequence derives from a young man who received the YFV17D yellow fever vaccine. The CDR3 DNA reads as TGTGCAAGTCGCTTTATAATGACTAGCGGGAGGGTCTACGAGCAGTACTTC. Its translation: CASRFIMTSGRVYEQYF.